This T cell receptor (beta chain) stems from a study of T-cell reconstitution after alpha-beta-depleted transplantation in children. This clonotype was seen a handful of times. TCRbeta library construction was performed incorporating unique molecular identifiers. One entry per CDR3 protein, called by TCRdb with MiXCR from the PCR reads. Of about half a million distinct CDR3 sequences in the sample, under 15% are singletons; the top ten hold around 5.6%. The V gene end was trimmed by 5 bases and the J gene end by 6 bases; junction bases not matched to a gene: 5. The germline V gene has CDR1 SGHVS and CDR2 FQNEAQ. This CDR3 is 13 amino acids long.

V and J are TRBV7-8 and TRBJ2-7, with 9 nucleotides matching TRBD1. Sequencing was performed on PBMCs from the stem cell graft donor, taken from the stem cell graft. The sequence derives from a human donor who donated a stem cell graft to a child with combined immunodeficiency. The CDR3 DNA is TGTGCCAGCAGCGGCGGGACAGGGACCGAGCAGTACTTC. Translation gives CASSGGTGTEQYF.